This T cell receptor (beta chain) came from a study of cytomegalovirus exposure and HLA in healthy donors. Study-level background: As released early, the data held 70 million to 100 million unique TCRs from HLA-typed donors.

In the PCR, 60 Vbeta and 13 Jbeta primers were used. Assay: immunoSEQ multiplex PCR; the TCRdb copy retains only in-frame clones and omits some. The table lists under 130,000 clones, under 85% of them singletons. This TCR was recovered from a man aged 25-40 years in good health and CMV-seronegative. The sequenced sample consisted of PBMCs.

CDR3: CASSMTRTGLTEAFF. The CDR3 DNA reads as TGTGCCAGTAGTATGACACGGACAGGGCTGACTGAAGCTTTCTTT. The V call is TRBV19, the J call TRBJ1-1; 8 bases align to TRBD1. This CDR3 region has 15 residues. V trimming: 3 bases; J trimming: 5 bases; junction bases outside the gene matches: 8. Germline V CDR1 and CDR2: LNHDA, SQIVND (reference sequence).